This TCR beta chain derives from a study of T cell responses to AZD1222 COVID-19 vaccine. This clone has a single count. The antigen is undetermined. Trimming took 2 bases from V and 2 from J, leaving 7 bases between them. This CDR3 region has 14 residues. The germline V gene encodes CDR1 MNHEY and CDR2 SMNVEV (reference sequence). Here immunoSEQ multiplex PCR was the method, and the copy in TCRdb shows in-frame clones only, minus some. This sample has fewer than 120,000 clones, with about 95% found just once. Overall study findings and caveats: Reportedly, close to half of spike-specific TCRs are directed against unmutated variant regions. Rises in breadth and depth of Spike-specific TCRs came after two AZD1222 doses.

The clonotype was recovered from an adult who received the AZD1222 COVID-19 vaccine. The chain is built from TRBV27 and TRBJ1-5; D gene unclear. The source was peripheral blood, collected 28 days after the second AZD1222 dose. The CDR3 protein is CASSLRFGNQPQHF. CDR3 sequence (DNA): TGTGCCAGCAGTTTAAGGTTTGGCAATCAGCCCCAGCATTTT.